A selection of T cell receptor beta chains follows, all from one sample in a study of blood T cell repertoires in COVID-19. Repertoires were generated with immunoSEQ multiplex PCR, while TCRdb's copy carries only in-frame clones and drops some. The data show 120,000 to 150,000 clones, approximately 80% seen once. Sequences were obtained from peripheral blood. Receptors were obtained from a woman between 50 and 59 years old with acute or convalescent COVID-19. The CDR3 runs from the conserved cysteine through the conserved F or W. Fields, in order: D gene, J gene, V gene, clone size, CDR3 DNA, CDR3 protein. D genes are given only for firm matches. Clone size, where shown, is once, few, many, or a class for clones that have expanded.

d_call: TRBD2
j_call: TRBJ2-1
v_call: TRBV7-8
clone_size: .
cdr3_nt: TGTGCCAGCAGTCCCCGTCGCACGGGGGGTGAGCAGTTCTTC
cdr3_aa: CASSPRRTGGEQFF

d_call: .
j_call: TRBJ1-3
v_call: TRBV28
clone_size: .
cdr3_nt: TGTGCCAGCAGTCCTTATATCTCTGGAAACACCATATATTTT
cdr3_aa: CASSPYISGNTIYF

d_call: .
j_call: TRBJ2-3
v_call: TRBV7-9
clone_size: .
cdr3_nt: TGTGCCAGCAGCTTGAGGCAGAACACAGATACGCAGTATTTT
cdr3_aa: CASSLRQNTDTQYF

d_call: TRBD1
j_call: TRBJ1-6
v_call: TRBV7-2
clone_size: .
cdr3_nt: TGTGCCAGCAGCCCCCTGGACAGGGGCAGTGATTCACCCCTCCACTTT
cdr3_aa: CASSPLDRGSDSPLHF

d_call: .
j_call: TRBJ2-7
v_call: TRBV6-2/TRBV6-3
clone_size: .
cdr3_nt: TGTGCCAGCAGTAACCGCGGAGGGGCCCTATTCTACGAGCAGTACTTC
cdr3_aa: CASSNRGGALFYEQYF

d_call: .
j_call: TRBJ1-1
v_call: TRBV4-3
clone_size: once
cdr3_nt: TGCGCCAGCAGCCAAGATTCGGCGGGGTCGAACACTGAAGCTTTCTTT
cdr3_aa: CASSQDSAGSNTEAFF

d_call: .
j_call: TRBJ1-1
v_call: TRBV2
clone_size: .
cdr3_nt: TGTGCCAGCCTGGAGGGGCCGGACACTGAAGCTTTCTTT
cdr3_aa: CASLEGPDTEAFF

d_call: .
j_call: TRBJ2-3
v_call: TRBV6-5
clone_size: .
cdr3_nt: TGTGCCAGCAGTTACCGTGCCCCGGAGGGGAGCGGCACGCAGTATTTT
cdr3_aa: CASSYRAPEGSGTQYF

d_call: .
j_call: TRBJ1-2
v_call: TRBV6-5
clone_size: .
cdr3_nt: TGTGCCAGCAGTTACTTAGCAGGGGTCTCTGGCTACACCTTC
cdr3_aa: CASSYLAGVSGYTF

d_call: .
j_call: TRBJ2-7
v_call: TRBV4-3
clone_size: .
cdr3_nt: TGCGCCAGCAGCCAAGAACCCCCCAGGATCGGGATCGAGCAGTACTTC
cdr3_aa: CASSQEPPRIGIEQYF

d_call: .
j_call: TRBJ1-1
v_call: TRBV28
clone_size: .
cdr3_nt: TGTGCCAGCAGTCCGGGAACCCCTAACGCTGAAGCTTTCTTT
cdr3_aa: CASSPGTPNAEAFF

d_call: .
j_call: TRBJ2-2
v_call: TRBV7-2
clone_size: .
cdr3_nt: TGTGCCAGCAGCTTTTTGGCTTCGAACACCGGGGAGCTGTTTTTT
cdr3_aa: CASSFLASNTGELFF

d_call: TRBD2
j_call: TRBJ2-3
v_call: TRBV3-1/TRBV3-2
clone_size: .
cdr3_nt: TGTGCCAGCAGTCTAGCGGGGATCACAGATACGCAGTATTTT
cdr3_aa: CASSLAGITDTQYF

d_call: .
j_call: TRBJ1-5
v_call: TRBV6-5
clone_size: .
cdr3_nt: TGTGCCAGCAGTAAACAGGATAGCAATCAGCCCCAGCATTTT
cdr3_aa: CASSKQDSNQPQHF

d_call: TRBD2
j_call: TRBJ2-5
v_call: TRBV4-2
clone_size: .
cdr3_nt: TGTGCCAGCAGCCAAGAAAGCGGGGCCCAAGAGACCCAGTACTTC
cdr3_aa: CASSQESGAQETQYF

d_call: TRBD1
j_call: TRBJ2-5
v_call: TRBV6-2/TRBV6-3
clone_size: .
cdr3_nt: TGTGCCAGCAGTTACGGACAGGTCGCGACCCAGTACTTC
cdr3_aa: CASSYGQVATQYF

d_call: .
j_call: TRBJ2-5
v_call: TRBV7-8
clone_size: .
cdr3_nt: TGTGCCAGCAGCTCCGGGTCGGCTGCCCTCAGTGAGACCCAGTACTTC
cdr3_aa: CASSSGSAALSETQYF

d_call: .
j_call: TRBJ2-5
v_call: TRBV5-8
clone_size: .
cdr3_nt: TGTGCCAGCAGCTTTTCAGGGGAAAGGTCAGAGACCCAGTACTTC
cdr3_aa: CASSFSGERSETQYF

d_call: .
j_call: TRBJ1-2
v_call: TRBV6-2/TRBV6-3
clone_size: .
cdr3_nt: TGTGCCAGCAGTTACGACAGTAACTATGGCTACACCTTC
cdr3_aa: CASSYDSNYGYTF

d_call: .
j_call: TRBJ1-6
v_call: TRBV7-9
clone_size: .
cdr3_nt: TGTGCCAGCGCCTCGACAGATAATTCACCCCTCCACTTT
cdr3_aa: CASASTDNSPLHF

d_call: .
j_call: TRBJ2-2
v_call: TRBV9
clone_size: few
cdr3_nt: TGTGCCAGCAGCGTAAGGAGACAGGACGCGAACACCGGGGAGCTGTTTTTT
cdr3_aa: CASSVRRQDANTGELFF

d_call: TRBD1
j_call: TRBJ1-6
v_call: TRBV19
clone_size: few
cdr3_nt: TGTGCCAGTAACCGGGACAGGGGGCAAAATTCACCCCTCCACTTT
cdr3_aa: CASNRDRGQNSPLHF

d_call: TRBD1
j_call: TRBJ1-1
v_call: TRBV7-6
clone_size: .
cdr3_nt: TGTGCCAGCAGCGGGGGACAGCCGAACACTGAAGCTTTCTTT
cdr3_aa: CASSGGQPNTEAFF

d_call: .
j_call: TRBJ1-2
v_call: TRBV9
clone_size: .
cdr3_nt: TGTGCCAGCAGCGTAGCAACCTTC
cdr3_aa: CASSVATF

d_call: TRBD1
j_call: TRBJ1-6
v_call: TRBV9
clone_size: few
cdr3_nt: TGTGCCAGCAGCGAGGGGGGACAGCCAAATTCACCCCTCCACTTT
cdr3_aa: CASSEGGQPNSPLHF

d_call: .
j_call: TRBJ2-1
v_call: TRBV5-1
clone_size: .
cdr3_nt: TGCGCCAGCAGCTTGTCGGTGGGGGGACCCTACAATGAGCAGTTCTTC
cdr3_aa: CASSLSVGGPYNEQFF

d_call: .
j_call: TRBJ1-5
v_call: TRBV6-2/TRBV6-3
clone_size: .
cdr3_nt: TGTGCCAGCAGTTACTCGAGCATCGCCCAGCCCCAGCATTTT
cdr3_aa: CASSYSSIAQPQHF

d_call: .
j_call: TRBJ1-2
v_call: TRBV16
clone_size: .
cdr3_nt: TGTGCCAGCAGCCTCACGGGAAGGGCCGACTTCTATGGCTACACCTTC
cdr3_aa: CASSLTGRADFYGYTF

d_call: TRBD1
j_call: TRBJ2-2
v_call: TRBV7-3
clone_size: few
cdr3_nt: TGTGCCAGCAGCCCGTCGGGACAGGGCGCGGCGAACACCGGGGAGCTGTTTTTT
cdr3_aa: CASSPSGQGAANTGELFF

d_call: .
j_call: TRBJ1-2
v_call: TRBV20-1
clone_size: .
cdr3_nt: TGCAGTGCTAGTCTCCCCCCAGGCTATGGCTACACCTTC
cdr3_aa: CSASLPPGYGYTF

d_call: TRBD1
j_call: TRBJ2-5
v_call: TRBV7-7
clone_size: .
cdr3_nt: TGTGCCAGCAGCCGTCGACAGGGGCAAGGGGAGACCCAGTACTTC
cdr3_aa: CASSRRQGQGETQYF

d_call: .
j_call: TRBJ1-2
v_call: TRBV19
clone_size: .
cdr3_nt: TGTGCCAGTAGTATAGTCCCCAGCGCCAACTATGGCTACACCTTC
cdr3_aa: CASSIVPSANYGYTF

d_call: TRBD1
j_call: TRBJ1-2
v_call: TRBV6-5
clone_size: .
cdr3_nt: TGTGCCAGCAGTTTAGCAGGGGGCGGGACTCGCTACACCTTC
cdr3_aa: CASSLAGGGTRYTF

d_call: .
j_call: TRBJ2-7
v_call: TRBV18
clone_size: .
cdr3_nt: TGTGCCAGCTCACCACCCCCCCTGGGCCTACCCTACGAGCAGTACTTC
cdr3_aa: CASSPPPLGLPYEQYF

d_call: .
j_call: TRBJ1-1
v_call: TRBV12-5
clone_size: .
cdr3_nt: TGTGCTAGTGGTTTGGGTCAGGGAGCTTTCTTT
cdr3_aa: CASGLGQGAFF

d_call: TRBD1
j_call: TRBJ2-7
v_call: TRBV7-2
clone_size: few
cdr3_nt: TGTGCCAGCAGCTTAGGGACAGGGGAGTCCTACGAGCAGTACTTC
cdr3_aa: CASSLGTGESYEQYF

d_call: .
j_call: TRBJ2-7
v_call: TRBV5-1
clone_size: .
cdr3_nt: TGCGCCAGCAGCTTGGTCGCAGGGACTTCCTACGAGCAGTACTTC
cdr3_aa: CASSLVAGTSYEQYF

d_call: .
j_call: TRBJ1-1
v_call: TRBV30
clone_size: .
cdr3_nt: TGTGCCTGGATCCTATCAGACGGCCCGGGCACTGAAGCTTTCTTT
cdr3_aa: CAWILSDGPGTEAFF

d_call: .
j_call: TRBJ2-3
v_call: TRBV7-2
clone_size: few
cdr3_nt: TGTGCCAGCAGCTTAGACCCAGGGGTTGGTCATATAGATACGCAGTATTTT
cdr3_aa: CASSLDPGVGHIDTQYF

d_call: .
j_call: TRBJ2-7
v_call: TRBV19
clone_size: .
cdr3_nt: TGTGCCAGTAGTACTGACAGAAGCTACGAGCAGTACTTC
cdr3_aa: CASSTDRSYEQYF

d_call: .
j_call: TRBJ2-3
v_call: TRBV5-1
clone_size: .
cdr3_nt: TGCGCCAGCAGCTTGGGGGACTTACCTAGCACAGATACGCAGTATTTT
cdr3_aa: CASSLGDLPSTDTQYF

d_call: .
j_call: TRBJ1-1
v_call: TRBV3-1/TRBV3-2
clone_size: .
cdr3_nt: TGTGCCAGCAGCCAATCGGCGGGTGAAGCTTTCTTT
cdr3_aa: CASSQSAGEAFF

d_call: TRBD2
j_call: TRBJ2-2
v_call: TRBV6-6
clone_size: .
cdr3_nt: TGTGCCAGCACTGTCGGGGGGACGAACACCGGGGAGCTGTTTTTT
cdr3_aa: CASTVGGTNTGELFF

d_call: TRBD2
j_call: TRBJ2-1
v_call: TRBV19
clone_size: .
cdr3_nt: TGTGCCAGTAGCCAACGTCGGGGGGGCTATGAGCAGTTCTTC
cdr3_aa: CASSQRRGGYEQFF

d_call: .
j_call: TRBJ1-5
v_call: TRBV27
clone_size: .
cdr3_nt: TGTGCCAGCAGTGCGATCGGGGGGTGGGGGAATCAGCCCCAGCATTTT
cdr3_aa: CASSAIGGWGNQPQHF

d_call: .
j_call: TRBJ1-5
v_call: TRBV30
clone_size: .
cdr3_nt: TGTGCCTGGAGCGACCTGACTGGAGTCGATCAGCCCCAGCATTTT
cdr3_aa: CAWSDLTGVDQPQHF

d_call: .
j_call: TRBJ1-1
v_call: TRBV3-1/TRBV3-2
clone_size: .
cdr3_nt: TGTGCCAGCAGCCAAGGTCGAGGGTGGGACACTGAAGCTTTCTTT
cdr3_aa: CASSQGRGWDTEAFF

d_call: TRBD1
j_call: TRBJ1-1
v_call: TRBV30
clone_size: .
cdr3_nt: TGTGCCTGGAGTGTTTGGACAGGGAACACTGAAGCTTTCTTT
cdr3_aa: CAWSVWTGNTEAFF

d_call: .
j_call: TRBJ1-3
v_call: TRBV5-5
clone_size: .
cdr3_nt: TGTGCCAGCAGCTTGGGGCCTGCAGATTCTGGAAACACCATATATTTT
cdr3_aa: CASSLGPADSGNTIYF

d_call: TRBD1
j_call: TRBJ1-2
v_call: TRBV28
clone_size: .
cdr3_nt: TGTGCCAGCAGGGAAACAGGGGGCAGCGGCTACACCTTC
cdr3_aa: CASRETGGSGYTF

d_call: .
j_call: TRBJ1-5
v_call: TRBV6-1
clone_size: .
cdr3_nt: TGTGCCAGCAGTGAATTTCTAAGGCAGGGTGATCAGCCCCAGCATTTT
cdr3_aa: CASSEFLRQGDQPQHF

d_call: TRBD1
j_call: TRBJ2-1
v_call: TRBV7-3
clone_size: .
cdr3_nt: TGTGCCAGCAGCTCCCCAAGTATGCCGGGACAGGGAGGCCATGAGCAGTTCTTC
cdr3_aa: CASSSPSMPGQGGHEQFF

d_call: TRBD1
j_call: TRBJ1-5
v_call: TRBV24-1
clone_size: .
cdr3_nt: TGTGCCACCAGTGATCCTAGACAGGGTGACGGGCCCCAGCATTTT
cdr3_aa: CATSDPRQGDGPQHF

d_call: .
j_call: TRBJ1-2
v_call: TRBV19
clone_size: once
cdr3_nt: TGTGCCAGTAGACCGATGATGGGGGGCTATGGCTACACCTTC
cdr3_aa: CASRPMMGGYGYTF

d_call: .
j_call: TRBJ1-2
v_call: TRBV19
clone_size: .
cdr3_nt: TGTGCCATGCGGGACCTAAACTATGGCTACACCTTC
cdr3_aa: CAMRDLNYGYTF